This T cell receptor beta chain was observed in a study of CD8 T cells in ankylosing spondylitis. Germline-derived CDR1 and CDR2 are DFQATT and SNEGSKA (reference sequence). This CDR3 contains 16 residues. V trimming: 0 bases; J trimming: 4 bases; junction bases outside the gene matches: 7. Comment on this clonotype: What it binds is unknown.

One entry per CDR3 protein, called by TCRdb with MiXCR from the 5' RACE reads. The repertoire holds about 540,000 distinct CDR3 sequences, with about an eighth as singletons. Notes on the study in general: What seemed typical of ankylosing spondylitis blood was a TCR beta motif built from roughly eight highly homologous variants. Certain motif variants had earlier been reported in reactive arthritis synovial fluid and blood.

This clonotype was sampled from a male donor with ankylosing spondylitis. Input material: blood, either unsorted or a sorted T cell fraction (not recorded which). The rearrangement uses TRBV20-1 and TRBJ2-1, with 9 bases that match TRBD2. This chain's CDR3 is CSARDLREGLYNEQFF. As DNA, the CDR3 is TGCAGTGCTAGAGATCTGCGGGAGGGCCTATACAATGAGCAGTTCTTC.